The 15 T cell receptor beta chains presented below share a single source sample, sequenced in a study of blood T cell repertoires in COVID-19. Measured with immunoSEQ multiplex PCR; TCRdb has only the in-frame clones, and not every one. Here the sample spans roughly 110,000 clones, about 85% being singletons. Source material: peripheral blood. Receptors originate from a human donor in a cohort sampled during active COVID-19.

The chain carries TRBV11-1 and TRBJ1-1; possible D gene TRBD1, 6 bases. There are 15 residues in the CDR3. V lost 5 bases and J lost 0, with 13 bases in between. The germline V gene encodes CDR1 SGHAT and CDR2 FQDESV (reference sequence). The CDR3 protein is CASSPRQVVNTEAFF. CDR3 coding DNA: TGTGCCAGCAGCCCCCGACAGGTGGTGAACACTGAAGCTTTCTTT.

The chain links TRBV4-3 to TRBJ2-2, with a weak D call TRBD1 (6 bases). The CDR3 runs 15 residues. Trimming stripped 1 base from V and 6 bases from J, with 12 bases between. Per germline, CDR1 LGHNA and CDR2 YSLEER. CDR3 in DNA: TGCGCCAGCAGCCAAGGGGTGACAGGCTCCGGGGAGCTGTTTTTT. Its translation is CASSQGVTGSGELFF.

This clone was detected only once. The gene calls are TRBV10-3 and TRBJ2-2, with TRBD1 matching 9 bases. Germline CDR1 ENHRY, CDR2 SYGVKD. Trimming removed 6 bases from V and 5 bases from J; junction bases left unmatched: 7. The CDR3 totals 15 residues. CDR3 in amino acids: CAIRGTGTETGELFF. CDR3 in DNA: TGTGCCATCAGGGGGACAGGGACGGAGACCGGGGAGCTGTTTTTT.

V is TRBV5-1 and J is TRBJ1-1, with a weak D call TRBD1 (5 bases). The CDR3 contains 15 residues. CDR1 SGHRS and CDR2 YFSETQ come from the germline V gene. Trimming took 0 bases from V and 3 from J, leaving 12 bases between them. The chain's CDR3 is CASSLAGGGYTEAFF. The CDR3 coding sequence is TGCGCCAGCAGCTTGGCTGGGGGAGGGTACACTGAAGCTTTCTTT.

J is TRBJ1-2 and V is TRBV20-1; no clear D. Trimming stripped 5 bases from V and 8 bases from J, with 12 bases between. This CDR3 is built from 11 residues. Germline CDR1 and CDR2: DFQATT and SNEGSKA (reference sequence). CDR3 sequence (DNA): TGCAGTGCTGCCCCCCGACTGGGCTACACCTTC. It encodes CSAAPRLGYTF.

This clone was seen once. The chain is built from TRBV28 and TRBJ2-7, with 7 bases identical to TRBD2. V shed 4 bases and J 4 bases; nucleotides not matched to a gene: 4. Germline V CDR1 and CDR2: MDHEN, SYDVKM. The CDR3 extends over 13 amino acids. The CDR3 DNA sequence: TGTGCCAGCAGTTGGGGGGGGAGTTACGAGCAGTACTTC. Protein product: CASSWGGSYEQYF. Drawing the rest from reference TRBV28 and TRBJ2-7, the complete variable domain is DVKVTQSSRYLVKRTGEKVFLECVQDMDHENMFWYRQDPGLGLRLIYFSYDVKMKEKGDIPEGYSVSREKKERFSLILESASTNQTSMYLCASSWGGSYEQYFGPGTRLTVT.

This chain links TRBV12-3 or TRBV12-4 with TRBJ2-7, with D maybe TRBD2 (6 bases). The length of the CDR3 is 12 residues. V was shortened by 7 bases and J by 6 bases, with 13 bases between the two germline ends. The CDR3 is CASTIGGFEQYF. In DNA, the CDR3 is TGTGCCAGCACCATAGGAGGGTTCGAGCAGTACTTC.

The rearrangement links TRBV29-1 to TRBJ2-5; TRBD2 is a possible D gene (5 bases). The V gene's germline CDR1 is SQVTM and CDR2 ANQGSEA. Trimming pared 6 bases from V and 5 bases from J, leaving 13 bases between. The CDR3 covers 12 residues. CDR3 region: CSVADVGETQYF. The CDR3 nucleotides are TGCAGCGTAGCGGATGTAGGGGAGACCCAGTACTTC.

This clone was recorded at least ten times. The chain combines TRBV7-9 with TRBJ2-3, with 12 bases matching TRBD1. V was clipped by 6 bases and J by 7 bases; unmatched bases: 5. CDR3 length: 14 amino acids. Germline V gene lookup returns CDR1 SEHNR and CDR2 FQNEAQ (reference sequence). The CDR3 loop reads CASRPGQGANTQYF. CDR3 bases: TGTGCCAGCAGACCGGGACAGGGGGCGAATACGCAGTATTTT.

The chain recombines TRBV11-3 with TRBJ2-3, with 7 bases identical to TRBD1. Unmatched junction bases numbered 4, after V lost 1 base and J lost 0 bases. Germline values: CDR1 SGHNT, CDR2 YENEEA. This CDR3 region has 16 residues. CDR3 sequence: CASSLGYRGSTDTQYF. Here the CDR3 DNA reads TGTGCCAGCAGCTTAGGGTACAGGGGAAGCACAGATACGCAGTATTTT.

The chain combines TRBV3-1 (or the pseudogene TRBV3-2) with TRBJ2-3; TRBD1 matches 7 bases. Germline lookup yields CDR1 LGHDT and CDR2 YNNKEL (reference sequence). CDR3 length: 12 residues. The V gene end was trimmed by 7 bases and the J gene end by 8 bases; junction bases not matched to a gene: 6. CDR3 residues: CASMQGVGTQYF. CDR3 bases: TGTGCCAGCATGCAGGGGGTCGGTACGCAGTATTTT.

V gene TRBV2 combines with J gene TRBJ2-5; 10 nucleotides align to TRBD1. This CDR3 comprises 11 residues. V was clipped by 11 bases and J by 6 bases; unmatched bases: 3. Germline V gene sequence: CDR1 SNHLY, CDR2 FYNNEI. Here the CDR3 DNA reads TGTGCCGGACAGGGGGGGAAGACCCAGTACTTC. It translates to CAGQGGKTQYF.

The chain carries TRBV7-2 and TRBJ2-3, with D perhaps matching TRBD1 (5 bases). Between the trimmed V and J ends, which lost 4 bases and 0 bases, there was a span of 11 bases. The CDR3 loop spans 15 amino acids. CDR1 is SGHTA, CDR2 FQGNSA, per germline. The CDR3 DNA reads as TGTGCCAGCAGCTCCCGTAGGGGCAGCACAGATACGCAGTATTTT. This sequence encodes CASSSRRGSTDTQYF.

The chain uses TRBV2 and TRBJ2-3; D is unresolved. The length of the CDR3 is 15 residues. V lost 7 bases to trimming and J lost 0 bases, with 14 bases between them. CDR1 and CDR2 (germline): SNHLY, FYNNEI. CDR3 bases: TGTGCCAGCATGCGAGAAGCAACTAGCACAGATACGCAGTATTTT. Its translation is CASMREATSTDTQYF.

Here the CDR3 DNA reads TGTGCCAGCAGTTACTCGAATCTTCCGGGGGGCCCAGGAGGGTATGAGCAGTTCTTC. Amino acids: CASSYSNLPGGPGGYEQFF. This chain links TRBV6-2 or TRBV6-3 with TRBJ2-1; D possibly corresponds to TRBD2 (7 bases). The CDR3 runs 19 residues. Per germline, CDR1 MNHEY and CDR2 SVGEGT. Trimming pared 0 bases from V and 8 bases from J, leaving 26 bases between.